Described below is a single T cell receptor (beta chain) sequence and its context. V lost 1 base, J lost 4 bases, and 8 bases lay in between. This CDR3 has 13 amino acids. Per the germline V gene, CDR1 is LNHNV and CDR2 is YYDKDF (reference sequence). This sample stems from a study of somatic mutations in cytotoxic T cells in rheumatoid arthritis. Study context: Blood (roughly 28 ml EDTA) from each patient was taken right after diagnosis, before any treatment.

Clones were read by immunoSEQ multiplex PCR, and TCRdb kept only the in-frame ones, dropping some. Here the sample spans roughly 16,000 clones, approximately 78% being singletons. The TCR originated in a woman aged 45-59 years with rheumatoid arthritis. The sequenced material came from CD8+ T cells sorted from blood. The V and J genes are TRBV15 and TRBJ2-7; perhaps TRBD1 as D (6 bases). The DNA of the CDR3 is TGTGCCACCAGCAGAGCAACAGGGTACGAGCAGTACTTC. Amino acid sequence: CATSRATGYEQYF.